The T cell receptor beta chain under discussion was sequenced for a study of tumor-infiltrating lymphocytes in primary liver carcinoma. Study background: Tumor lesions were T1-T3 N0M0 and spanned roughly 4 to 11 cm.

The authors made TCR beta cDNA from 500 ng total RNA with a constant-region primer. Amplification in three nested multiplex PCR rounds with slightly modified ARM-PCR gave rise to TCR beta libraries. MiXCR, applied by TCRdb to the multiplex PCR reads, yields one record per CDR3 protein. The sample includes 60,000 to 90,000 distinct CDR3 sequences, roughly 69% seen only once; the top ten take around a quarter. Total RNA and DNA came together from around 18-30 mg of bulk tissue without cell sorting. These patients lived with chronic HBV infection and had never been treated. Samples were taken from five separate regions (per tumor). Each tumor sample had over 90% viable tumor cells. A word on this clonotype: One end of the junction varies from germline; a read error may be responsible.

This TCR came from a man aged 35-49 years with primary liver carcinoma and hepatitis B virus infection. Sequenced material: liver tumor tissue from sampling region 4. Sample subset: tumor region T4, right-lateral pole.

In DNA, the CDR3 is TGTGCCAGCAGCTTAAATGATGAATATGAACAGTTCTTC. It yields the protein CASSLNDEYEQFF. The rearrangement links TRBV11-2 to TRBJ2-1; no clear D. The germline gives CDR1 SGHAT, CDR2 FQNNGV. The CDR3 length is 13 residues.